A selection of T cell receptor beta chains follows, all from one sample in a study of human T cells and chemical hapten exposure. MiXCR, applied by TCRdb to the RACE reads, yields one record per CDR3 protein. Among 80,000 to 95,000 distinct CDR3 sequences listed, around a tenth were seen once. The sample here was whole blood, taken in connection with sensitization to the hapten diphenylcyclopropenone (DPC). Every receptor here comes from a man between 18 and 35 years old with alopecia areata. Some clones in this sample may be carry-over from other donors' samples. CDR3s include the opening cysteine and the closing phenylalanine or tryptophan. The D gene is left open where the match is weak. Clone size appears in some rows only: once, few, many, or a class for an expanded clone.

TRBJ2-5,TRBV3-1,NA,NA,CASSREETQYF,TGTGCCAGCAGCCGAGAAGAGACCCAGTACTTC
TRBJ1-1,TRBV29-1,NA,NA,CSVSGTQDTEAFF,TGCAGCGTTTCCGGGACTCAAGACACTGAAGCTTTCTTT
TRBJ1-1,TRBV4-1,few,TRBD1,CASSHPAEGAQAFF,TGCGCCAGCAGCCACCCCGCCGAGGGGGCACAAGCTTTCTTT
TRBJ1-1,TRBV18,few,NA,CASSPQAQNTEAFF,TGTGCCAGCTCACCACAGGCACAAAACACTGAAGCTTTCTTT
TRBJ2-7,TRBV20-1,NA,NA,CSASWVPQKLYEQYF,TGCAGTGCGAGTTGGGTCCCTCAGAAGCTGTACGAGCAGTACTTC
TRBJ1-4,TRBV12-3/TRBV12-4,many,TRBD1,CASSRPGQPNEKLFF,TGTGCCAGCAGTCGCCCGGGACAGCCCAATGAAAAACTGTTTTTT
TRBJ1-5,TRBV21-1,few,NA,CASSPPRQHSNQPQHF,TGTGCCAGCAGCCCCCCAAGGCAGCATAGCAATCAGCCCCAGCATTTT
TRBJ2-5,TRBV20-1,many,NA,CSGQLQETQYF,TGCAGTGGACAGCTACAAGAGACCCAGTACTTC
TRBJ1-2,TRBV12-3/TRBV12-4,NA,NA,CASSLIRRGTYGYTF,TGTGCCAGCAGTTTAATTAGACGGGGAACCTATGGCTACACCTTC
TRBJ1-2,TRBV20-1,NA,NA,CSAFTGTAENYGYTF,TGCAGTGCTTTTACCGGGACGGCGGAAAACTATGGCTACACCTTC
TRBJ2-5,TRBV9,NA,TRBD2,CASSAQLAGGPETQYF,TGTGCCAGCAGCGCGCAGCTAGCGGGGGGGCCGGAGACCCAGTACTTC
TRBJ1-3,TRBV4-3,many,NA,CASSSGYSGNTIYF,TGCGCCAGCAGCTCCGGGTACTCTGGAAACACCATATATTTT
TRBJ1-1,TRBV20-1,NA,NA,CSARESPNTEAFF,TGCAGTGCTAGAGAATCCCCGAACACTGAAGCTTTCTTT
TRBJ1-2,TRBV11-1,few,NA,CASSLRRTSGYTF,TGTGCCAGCAGCTTGAGGAGGACGTCTGGCTACACCTTC
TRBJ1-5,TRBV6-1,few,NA,CASSEVYRYSNQPQHF,TGTGCCAGCAGTGAAGTTTATAGGTATAGCAATCAGCCCCAGCATTTT
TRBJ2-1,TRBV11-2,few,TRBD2,CASRSVGLAGGWYNEQFF,TGTGCCAGCAGATCAGTGGGGTTAGCGGGGGGCTGGTACAATGAGCAGTTCTTC
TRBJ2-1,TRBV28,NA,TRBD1,CASSSTGGAYNEQFF,TGTGCCAGCAGTTCGACAGGGGGCGCCTACAATGAGCAGTTCTTC
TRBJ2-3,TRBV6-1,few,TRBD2,CASTVSLAGGTDTQYF,TGTGCCAGCACGGTTTCTCTAGCGGGGGGCACAGATACGCAGTATTTT
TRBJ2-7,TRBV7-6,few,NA,CASSFGTGPHEQYF,TGTGCCAGCAGCTTCGGGACTGGCCCCCACGAGCAGTACTTC
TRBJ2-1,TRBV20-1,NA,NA,CSASRGGNEQFF,TGCAGTGCTAGTAGGGGGGGCAATGAGCAGTTCTTC
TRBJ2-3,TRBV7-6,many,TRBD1,CASSLRTGEGIPDTQYF,TGTGCCAGCAGCCTAAGGACAGGGGAGGGGATACCAGATACGCAGTATTTT
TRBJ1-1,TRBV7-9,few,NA,CASSSATGDTEAFF,TGTGCCAGCAGCTCGGCTACCGGGGACACTGAAGCTTTCTTT